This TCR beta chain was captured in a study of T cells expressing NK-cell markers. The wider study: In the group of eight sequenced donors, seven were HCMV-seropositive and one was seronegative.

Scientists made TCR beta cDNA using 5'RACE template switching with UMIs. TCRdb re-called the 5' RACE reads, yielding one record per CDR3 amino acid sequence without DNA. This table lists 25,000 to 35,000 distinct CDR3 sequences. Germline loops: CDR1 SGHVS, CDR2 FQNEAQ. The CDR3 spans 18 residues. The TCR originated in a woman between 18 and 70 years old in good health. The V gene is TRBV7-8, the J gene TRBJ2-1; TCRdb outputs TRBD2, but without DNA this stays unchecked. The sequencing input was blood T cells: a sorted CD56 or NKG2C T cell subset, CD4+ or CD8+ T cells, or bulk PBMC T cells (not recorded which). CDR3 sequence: CASSLVGVGLGRDNEQFF.